The TCR beta chain described here comes from a study of CD8+CD57+ T cells in acquired aplastic anemia. Study-level background: When averaged, DNA from sorted CD4+ and CD8+ cells came to 2.5 to 4 ug. Healthy-donor CD4+ cells averaged about 9.9 million reads.

This clonotype was seen at least ten times. Antigen specificity is unknown. One end of the junction is discordant with germline, which a read error may explain. Study results and caveats: Patients were compared with controls for CD8+ Simpson's diversity, and no significant difference emerged.

Template material for TCR beta VDJ and CDR3 profiling consisted of genomic DNA. TCRdb passed the reads through MiXCR, listing each CDR3 protein once. In the table there are about 180,000 distinct CDR3 sequences, around half of which are singletons. The CDR3 has 16 residues. The germline CDR1 and CDR2 sequences are SSHAT and FNYEAQ (reference sequence). The chain has TRBV7-7 and TRBJ2-5, with 7 bases lining up with TRBD2. The material sequenced was sorted CD4+, CD8+, or CD8+CD57+ T cells (not recorded which) from PBMCs. The sequence derives from a human donor in good health. DNA for the CDR3: TGTGCTAGCAGCTTAGTGGCGGGAGTCACTCTAGAGACCCAGTACTTC. This codes for CASSLVAGVTLETQYF.